The next 14 T cell receptor beta chains were all read from a single sample in a study of T cell responses to AZD1222 COVID-19 vaccine (dated by TCRdb to the early 2020s). Reading the label with the study, this specimen's time point is: baseline before first vaccination. Libraries were made using the immunoSEQ multiplex PCR assay. TCRdb carries this immuneACCESS record with in-frame sequences only. Its versions omit some clonotypes, under half of them owing to an unresolved V gene in the studies checked, with the rest unexplained. The sample table holds more than 70,000 clones, of which around 90% were seen once. 1.5% of the sample is taken by the ten largest. The source material was peripheral blood, sampled on day 0 of AZD1222 vaccination. The receptors shown here come from an adult in good health.

This rearrangement joins TRBV30 to TRBJ1-2; 9 bases agree with TRBD1. The CDR3 is 16 residues long. The J segment lost 4 bases and the V segment lost 2 bases, leaving 11 bases of the junction unmatched. Per germline, CDR1 GTSNPN and CDR2 SVGIG (reference sequence). CDR3 in DNA: TGTGCCTGGAGTCGGGACAGGGCCGATCGTTTCTATGGCTACACCTTC. It is translated as CAWSRDRADRFYGYTF.

This clone was counted between two and nine times. J is TRBJ1-1 and V is TRBV6-5; D uncertain. The CDR3 spans 13 residues. V lost 0 bases and J 7 bases, leaving 9 bases between the germline ends. In germline, CDR1 is MNHEY, CDR2 SVGAGI. The CDR3 DNA is TGTGCCAGCAGTTACTCGGGAGAGCGTGAAGCTTTCTTT. The encoded protein is CASSYSGEREAFF.

This chain connects TRBV2 to TRBJ2-2, with 7 bases fitting TRBD1. Germline CDR1 and CDR2: SNHLY and FYNNEI. The CDR3 consists of 14 residues. The J segment lost 4 bases and the V segment lost 7 bases, leaving 6 bases of the junction unmatched. The CDR3 sequence: CASKETGITGELFF. The CDR3 DNA sequence: TGTGCCAGCAAAGAGACAGGGATCACCGGGGAGCTGTTTTTT.

This rearrangement joins TRBV5-6 to TRBJ1-2; 9 nucleotides line up with TRBD1. The CDR3 is 15 amino acids. Germline V lookup: CDR1 SGHDT, CDR2 YYEEEE. Trimming took 4 bases from V and 4 from J; bases not matched to a gene: 8. In DNA form, the CDR3 reads TGTGCCAGCAGCGGAACAGGGGGCGAAGGCTATGGCTACACCTTC. This sequence encodes CASSGTGGEGYGYTF.

The rearrangement joins TRBV7-9 to TRBJ2-7; no firm D call. The V and J ends lost 1 base and 5 bases respectively, with 18 bases between them. Per the germline V gene, CDR1 is SEHNR and CDR2 is FQNEAQ (reference sequence). The CDR3 extends over 16 amino acids. CDR3 coding DNA: TGTGCCAGCAGCTTAGGGTCGCTGGGCCCAAAAGACGAGCAGTACTTC. Amino acids: CASSLGSLGPKDEQYF.

The rearrangement joins TRBV18 to TRBJ2-3; 15 bases fit TRBD2. This CDR3 region has 17 residues. The junction had 2 bases not matched to a gene; V was cut back by 4 bases and J by 0 bases. Germline CDR1 reads KGHSH; CDR2 reads LQKENI. The CDR3 DNA sequence: TGTGCCAGCTCACTCGGACTAGCGGGAGGGAGCACAGATACGCAGTATTTT. Its protein is CASSLGLAGGSTDTQYF.

The chain is built from TRBV7-2 and TRBJ2-3; 9 positions agree with TRBD1. The CDR3 is 14 residues long. Germline V lookup: CDR1 SGHTA, CDR2 FQGNSA. Losses at the gene ends were 4 bases for V and 4 bases for J; bases not matched to a gene: 3. CDR3 bases: TGTGCCAGCAGCTACGACAGGGGGGCAGATACGCAGTATTTT. It yields the protein CASSYDRGADTQYF.

The rearrangement uses TRBV19 and TRBJ1-1; D may be TRBD1 (6 bases). The CDR3 runs 16 residues. Germline loops: CDR1 LNHDA, CDR2 SQIVND (reference sequence). Deletions cut 3 bases from V and 1 base from J, with 15 bases between. CDR3 in DNA: TGTGCCAGTAGTATTCCGGGACACCATTCGAACACTGAAGCTTTCTTT. Translation: CASSIPGHHSNTEAFF. The variable domain in full, completed from reference TRBV19 and TRBJ1-1, reads DGGITQSPKYLFRKEGQNVTLSCEQNLNHDAMYWYRQDPGQGLRLIYYSQIVNDFQKGDIAEGYSVSREKKESFPLTVTSAQKNPTAFYLCASSIPGHHSNTEAFFGQGTRLTVV.

This chain joins TRBV6-5 and TRBJ2-7, with D hard to call. V lost 0 bases to trimming and J lost 0 bases, with 12 bases between them. The CDR3 has 16 residues. Per the germline V gene, CDR1 is MNHEY and CDR2 is SVGAGI. CDR3 sequence: CASSYSLRFSSYEQYF. The DNA of the CDR3 is TGTGCCAGCAGTTACTCGTTACGTTTTAGCTCCTACGAGCAGTACTTC.

J is TRBJ1-5 and V is TRBV24-1; D uncertain. Germline V lookup: CDR1 KGHDR, CDR2 SFDVKD. V was trimmed by 3 bases and J by 1 base, leaving 6 bases between them. The length of the CDR3 is 14 residues. The CDR3 sequence is CATSDGVSNQPQHF. Here the CDR3 DNA reads TGTGCCACCAGTGATGGAGTGAGCAATCAGCCCCAGCATTTT.

V usage is TRBV5-6 and J usage is TRBJ1-2; D ambiguous. Per germline, CDR1 SGHDT and CDR2 YYEEEE. This CDR3 region has 14 residues. The V end lost 4 bases, the J end lost 8 bases, and 18 bases lay between the germline ends. The CDR3 loop is CASSERVGPQGYTF. As DNA, the CDR3 is TGTGCCAGCAGCGAACGAGTAGGGCCACAGGGCTACACCTTC.

V is TRBV25-1 and J is TRBJ1-4; D is uncertain. This CDR3 contains 13 residues. Trimming removed 1 base from V and 8 bases from J, with 8 bases in between. Germline loops: CDR1 MGHDK, CDR2 SYGVNS. CDR3 DNA: TGTGCCAGCAGTGAATCGTCACTGGAAAAACTGTTTTTT. It specifies CASSESSLEKLFF.

V and J are TRBV28 and TRBJ1-3, with a tentative D call TRBD1 (5 bases). Germline loops: CDR1 MDHEN, CDR2 SYDVKM. V lost 3 bases and J lost 4, with 19 bases in between. The CDR3 consists of 17 residues. The CDR3 DNA follows: TGTGCCAGCAGTTTCTCCACCCGGGGACCGGGGGGAAACACCATATATTTT. Protein: CASSFSTRGPGGNTIYF.

V gene TRBV11-2 combines with J gene TRBJ1-5; 7 nucleotides agree with TRBD1. This CDR3 spans 14 amino acids. The junction had 4 bases not matched to a gene; V was cut back by 5 bases and J by 3 bases. CDR1 is SGHAT and CDR2 is FQNNGV in the germline V gene. For the CDR3, the DNA is TGTGCCAGCAGCAAGGGACAGCCCAATCAGCCCCAGCATTTT. Protein sequence: CASSKGQPNQPQHF. The full variable domain, with the rest looked up from reference TRBV11-2 and TRBJ1-5, is EAGVAQSPRYKIIEKRQSVAFWCNPISGHATLYWYQQILGQGPKLLIQFQNNGVVDDSQLPKDRFSAERLKGVDSTLKIQPAKLEDSAVYLCASSKGQPNQPQHFGDGTRLSIL.